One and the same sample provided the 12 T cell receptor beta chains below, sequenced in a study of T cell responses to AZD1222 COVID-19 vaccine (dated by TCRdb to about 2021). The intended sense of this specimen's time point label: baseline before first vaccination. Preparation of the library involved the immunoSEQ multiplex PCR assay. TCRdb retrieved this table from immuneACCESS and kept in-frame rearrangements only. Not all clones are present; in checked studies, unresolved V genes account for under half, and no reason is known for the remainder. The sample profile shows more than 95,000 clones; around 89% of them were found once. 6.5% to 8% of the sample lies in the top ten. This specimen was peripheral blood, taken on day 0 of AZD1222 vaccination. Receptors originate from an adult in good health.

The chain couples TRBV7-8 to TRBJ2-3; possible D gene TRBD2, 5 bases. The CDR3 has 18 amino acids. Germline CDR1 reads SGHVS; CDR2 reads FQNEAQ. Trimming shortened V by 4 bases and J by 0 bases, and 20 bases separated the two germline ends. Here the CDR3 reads CASSSLWGDSSSTDTQYF. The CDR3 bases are TGTGCCAGCAGCTCCCTGTGGGGAGATTCGTCAAGCACAGATACGCAGTATTTT.

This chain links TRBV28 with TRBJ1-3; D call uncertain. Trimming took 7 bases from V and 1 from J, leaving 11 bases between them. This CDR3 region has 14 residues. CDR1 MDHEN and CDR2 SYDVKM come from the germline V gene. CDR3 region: CASTSVGSGNTIYF. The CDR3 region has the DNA TGTGCCAGCACTTCGGTCGGTTCTGGAAACACCATATATTTT.

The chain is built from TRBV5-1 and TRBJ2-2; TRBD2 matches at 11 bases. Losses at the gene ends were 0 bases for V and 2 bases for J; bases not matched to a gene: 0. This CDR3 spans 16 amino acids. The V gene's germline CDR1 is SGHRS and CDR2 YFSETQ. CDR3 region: CASSLGLAGNTGELFF. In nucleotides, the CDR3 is TGCGCCAGCAGCTTGGGACTAGCGGGAAACACCGGGGAGCTGTTTTTT.

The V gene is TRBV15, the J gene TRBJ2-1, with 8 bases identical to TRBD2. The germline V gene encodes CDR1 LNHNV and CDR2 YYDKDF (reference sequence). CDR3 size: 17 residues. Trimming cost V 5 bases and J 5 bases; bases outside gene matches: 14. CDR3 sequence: CATSPTPGLVGDNEQFF. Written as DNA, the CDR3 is TGTGCCACCAGCCCAACACCGGGACTAGTCGGGGACAATGAGCAGTTCTTC.

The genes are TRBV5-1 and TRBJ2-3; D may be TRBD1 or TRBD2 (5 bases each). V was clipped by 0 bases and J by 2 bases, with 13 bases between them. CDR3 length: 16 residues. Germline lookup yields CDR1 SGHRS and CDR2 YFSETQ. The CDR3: CASSLAGLGVTDTQYF. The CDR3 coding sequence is TGCGCCAGCAGCTTGGCGGGCTTGGGGGTCACAGATACGCAGTATTTT.

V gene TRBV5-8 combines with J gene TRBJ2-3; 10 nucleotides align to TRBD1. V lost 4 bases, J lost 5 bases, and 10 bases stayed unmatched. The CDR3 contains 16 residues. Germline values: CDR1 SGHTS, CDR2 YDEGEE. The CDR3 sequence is CASSQLGQGWGDTQYF. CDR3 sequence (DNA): TGTGCCAGCAGCCAACTGGGACAGGGGTGGGGAGATACGCAGTATTTT.

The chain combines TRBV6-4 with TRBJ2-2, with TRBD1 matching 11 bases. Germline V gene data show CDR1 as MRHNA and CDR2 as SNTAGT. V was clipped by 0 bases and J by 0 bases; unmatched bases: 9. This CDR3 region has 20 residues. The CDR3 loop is CASSDSTGQGADPNTGELFF. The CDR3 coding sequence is TGTGCCAGCAGTGACTCGACCGGACAGGGGGCCGACCCGAACACCGGGGAGCTGTTTTTT.

CDR3 residues: CASSYSGTFDNTEAFF. CDR3 sequence (DNA): TGTGCCAGCAGTTACTCCGGGACATTCGACAACACTGAAGCTTTCTTT. The V gene is TRBV6-5, the J gene TRBJ1-1, with D maybe TRBD1 (6 bases). Trimming shortened V by 0 bases and J by 2 bases, and 13 bases separated the two germline ends. CDR3 length: 16 residues. Looked up from germline, CDR1 is MNHEY and CDR2 is SVGAGI.

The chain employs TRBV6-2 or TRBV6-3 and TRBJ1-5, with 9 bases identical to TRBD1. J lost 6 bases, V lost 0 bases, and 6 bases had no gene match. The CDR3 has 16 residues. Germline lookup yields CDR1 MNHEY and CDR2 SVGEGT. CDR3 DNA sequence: TGTGCCAGCAGTTACTCTCAGGACAGGGGCGGTCAGCCCCAGCATTTT. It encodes CASSYSQDRGGQPQHF.

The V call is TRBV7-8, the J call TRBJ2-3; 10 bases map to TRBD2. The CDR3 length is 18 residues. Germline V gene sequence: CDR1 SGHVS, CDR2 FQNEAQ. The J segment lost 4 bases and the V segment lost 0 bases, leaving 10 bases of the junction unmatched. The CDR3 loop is CASSLAMLAGVRADTQYF. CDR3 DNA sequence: TGTGCCAGCAGCTTAGCGATGCTAGCGGGGGTGAGGGCAGATACGCAGTATTTT.

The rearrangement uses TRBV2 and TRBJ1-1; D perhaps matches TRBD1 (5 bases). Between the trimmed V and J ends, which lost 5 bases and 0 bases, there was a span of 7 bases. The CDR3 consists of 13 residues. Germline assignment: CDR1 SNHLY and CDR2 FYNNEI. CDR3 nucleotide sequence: TGTGCCAGCAGTCAGGGCATGAACACTGAAGCTTTCTTT. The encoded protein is CASSQGMNTEAFF.

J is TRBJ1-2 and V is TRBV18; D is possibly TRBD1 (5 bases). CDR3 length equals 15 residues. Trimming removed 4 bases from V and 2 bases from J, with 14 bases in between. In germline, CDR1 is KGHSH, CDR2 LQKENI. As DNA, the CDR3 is TGTGCCAGCTCACAAACCAGGGACTCAAACTATGGCTACACCTTC. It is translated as CASSQTRDSNYGYTF.